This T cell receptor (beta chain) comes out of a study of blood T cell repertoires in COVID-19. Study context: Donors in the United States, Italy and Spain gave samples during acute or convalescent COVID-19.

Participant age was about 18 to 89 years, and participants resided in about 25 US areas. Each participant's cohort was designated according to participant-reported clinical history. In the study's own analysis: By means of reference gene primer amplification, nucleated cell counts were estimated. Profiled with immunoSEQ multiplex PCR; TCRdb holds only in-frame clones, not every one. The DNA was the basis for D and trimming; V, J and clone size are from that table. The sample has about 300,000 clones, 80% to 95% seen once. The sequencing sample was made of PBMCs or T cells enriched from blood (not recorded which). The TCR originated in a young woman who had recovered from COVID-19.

CDR3 protein: CASSFDRGHETQYF. The DNA of the CDR3 is TGCGCCAGCAGCTTCGACAGGGGGCACGAGACCCAGTACTTC. V usage is TRBV5-1 and J usage is TRBJ2-5, with TRBD1 identical over 10 bases. Germline V gene lookup returns CDR1 SGHRS and CDR2 YFSETQ. The CDR3 is 14 amino acids. Losses at the gene ends were 2 bases for V and 5 bases for J; bases not matched to a gene: 3.